A single T cell receptor beta chain is shown here with its context. Deletions cut 0 bases from V and 3 bases from J, with 9 bases between. This CDR3 region has 13 residues. The germline V gene encodes CDR1 GTSNPN and CDR2 SVGIG (reference sequence). This specimen belongs to a study of blood T cell repertoires in COVID-19. For the study at large: Material from acute and convalescent COVID-19 was sourced from the United States, Italy and Spain. Sample material is recorded as cDNA or gDNA derived from T cells, B-cell-depleted T cells, or PBMCs.

Per the original methods: Estimation of nucleated cell counts relied on the amplification of reference gene primers. Method: immunoSEQ multiplex PCR; TCRdb's copy keeps in-frame clones and lacks some. For V, J and clone size, that table is used; D and trimming come from the DNA. This sample has some 150,000 clones, with around 84% found just once. Enrollment of patients from Seattle took place during active infection, with longitudinal follow-up. Sequencing was done on a sample of peripheral blood. This chain connects TRBV30 to TRBJ2-7; D is uncertain. This TCR was sampled from a woman aged 70-85 years with COVID-19, enrolled during active disease. The DNA of the CDR3 is TGTGCCTGGAGTGTGCGGCTGGGCTACGAGCAGTACTTC. Translation gives CAWSVRLGYEQYF. The variable domain in full, with the rest retrieved from reference TRBV30 and TRBJ2-7, is SQTIHQWPATLVQPVGSPLSLECTVEGTSNPNLYWYRQAAGRGLQLLFYSVGIGQISSEVPQNLSASRPQDRQFILSSKKLLLSDSGFYLCAWSVRLGYEQYFGPGTRLTVT.